The 29 T cell receptor beta chains reported below all come from one sample, sequenced in a study of graft-versus-host responses after intestinal transplantation. Profiled with immunoSEQ multiplex PCR; TCRdb holds only in-frame clones, not every one. Here the sample spans 6,000 to 9,000 clones, more than 25% being singletons. The sequencing used alloreactive CD4+ T cells from a mixed lymphocyte reaction culture, collected before transplantation. Subset described: CFSE-low proliferating T cells sorted from approximately 6-day pre-transplant mixed lymphocyte reaction (GvH or HvG direction). All receptors come from a human patient who was an organ donor for intestinal transplantation.

The V call is TRBV20-1, the J call TRBJ1-1, with a weak D call TRBD1 (5 bases). V shed 1 base and J shed 11 bases, with 11 bases lying between them. Germline V lookup: CDR1 DFQATT, CDR2 SNEGSKA (reference sequence). The CDR3 has 11 amino acids. CDR3 sequence (DNA): TGCAGTGCTAGAGCGTGGGGGGAGGCTTTCTTT. Translating it yields CSARAWGEAFF.

This clone has just a few counts. V gene TRBV27 combines with J gene TRBJ2-1, with TRBD2 as a possible D gene (5 bases). V lost 7 bases to trimming and J lost 8 bases, with 18 bases between them. The germline V gene encodes CDR1 MNHEY and CDR2 SMNVEV (reference sequence). The CDR3 is 14 residues long. CDR3 in DNA: TGTGCCAGCACAGCCCCGGCTAGCAAGCATGAGCAGTTCTTC. Translating gives CASTAPASKHEQFF.

The chain recombines TRBV2 with TRBJ2-5, with a tentative D call TRBD2 (5 bases). Germline V gene lookup returns CDR1 SNHLY and CDR2 FYNNEI. The CDR3 is 15 amino acids. V was pared by 7 bases and J by 3 bases, with 18 bases between. The CDR3: CASTRGSASKETQYF. CDR3 nucleotides: TGTGCCAGCACCCGAGGGTCGGCTAGTAAAGAGACCCAGTACTTC.

This clone was found once. This rearrangement joins TRBV2 to TRBJ1-4; TRBD1 is a possible D gene (5 bases). The V gene's germline CDR1 is SNHLY and CDR2 FYNNEI. The CDR3 has 14 residues. The ends were cut back, 7 bases at V and 4 bases at J, with 13 bases in the middle. The CDR3 DNA follows: TGTGCCAGCACCCGGGGGGTGTTTAATGAAAAACTGTTTTTT. Its translation is CASTRGVFNEKLFF.

The chain is built from TRBV9 and TRBJ2-1; D perhaps matches TRBD1 (5 bases). Germline V gives CDR1 SGDLS, CDR2 YYNGEE. The CDR3 has 16 residues. The V end was cut by 1 base, the J end by 0 bases, with 11 bases between. The CDR3 DNA is TGTGCCAGCAGCGTACGACAGATTCCCTCCTACAATGAGCAGTTCTTC. Translation gives CASSVRQIPSYNEQFF.

V gene TRBV7-3 combines with J gene TRBJ2-5; the match to TRBD2 covers 11 bases. The V segment lost 0 bases and the J segment 9 bases; nucleotides outside the gene matches: 0. Germline CDR1 reads SGHTA; CDR2 reads FQGTGA. The CDR3 sequence is 13 residues long. DNA of the CDR3: TGTGCCAGCAGCTTAACACTAGCGGGAGCCCAGTACTTC. Its protein is CASSLTLAGAQYF.

The V gene is TRBV28, the J gene TRBJ1-5, with D perhaps matching TRBD1 (5 bases). Trimming shortened V by 7 bases and J by 6 bases, and 13 bases separated the two germline ends. The CDR3 spans 13 residues. Germline assignment: CDR1 MDHEN and CDR2 SYDVKM. The CDR3 spells CASTRGIRQPQHF. In DNA, the CDR3 is TGTGCCAGCACTAGGGGAATTCGTCAGCCCCAGCATTTT.

The J gene is TRBJ1-1, the V gene TRBV5-4; no clear D gene. This CDR3 comprises 20 residues. Germline assignment: CDR1 SGHNT and CDR2 YYREEE (reference sequence). Trimming cost V 5 bases and J 2 bases, with 31 bases left between them. CDR3 amino acids: CASSIGGWNTDVWLNTEAFF. For the CDR3, the DNA is TGTGCCAGCAGTATAGGCGGATGGAACACTGACGTGTGGCTCAACACTGAAGCTTTCTTT.

This clone has a handful of counts. The J gene is TRBJ2-5, the V gene TRBV7-9, with unresolved D. Germline lookup yields CDR1 SEHNR and CDR2 FQNEAQ (reference sequence). With 1 base removed from V and 12 bases from J, the gap between germline ends came to 21 bases. The length of the CDR3 is 15 residues. The CDR3 region is CASSLGGVLSPREYF. The CDR3 nucleotides are TGTGCCAGCAGCTTAGGAGGTGTCCTTAGCCCCCGCGAGTACTTC.

The chain couples TRBV4-1 to TRBJ1-3; 7 nucleotides agree with TRBD1. The CDR3 runs 17 residues. In germline, CDR1 is MGHRA, CDR2 YSYEKL. V was pared by 2 bases and J by 0 bases, with 7 bases of the junction left unmatched. CDR3 residues: CASSQFDREFSGNTIYF. The CDR3 DNA reads TGCGCCAGCAGCCAATTTGACAGGGAGTTCTCTGGAAACACCATATATTTT.

This clone was counted a few times. The chain employs TRBV2 and TRBJ1-4, with a possible D match to TRBD1 (5 bases). Germline lookup yields CDR1 SNHLY and CDR2 FYNNEI. This CDR3 contains 12 residues. The V gene lost 6 bases and the J gene lost 8 bases, with 10 bases spanning the gap. For the CDR3, the DNA is TGTGCCAGCAGCCCCTGGGGCGAAAAACTGTTTTTT. It yields the protein CASSPWGEKLFF.

The chain links TRBV7-9 to TRBJ2-3; perhaps TRBD1 as D (6 bases). The germline V and J ends were trimmed by 0 bases and 1 base, with 20 bases remaining between them. CDR1 is SEHNR and CDR2 is FQNEAQ in the germline V gene (reference sequence). The CDR3 loop spans 19 amino acids. The CDR3 nucleotides read TGTGCCAGCAGCTTAGCGGGACATGGGTTCTGGAAAGGCACAGATACGCAGTATTTT. It codes for CASSLAGHGFWKGTDTQYF.

The V and J genes are TRBV11-2 and TRBJ2-1; possibly TRBD2 for D (7 bases). The germline V gene encodes CDR1 SGHAT and CDR2 FQNNGV. CDR3 length: 14 residues. V was shortened by 3 bases and J by 10 bases, with 16 bases between the two germline ends. The DNA of the CDR3 is TGTGCCAGCAGCTTGACGGGGGGCCCCCCAGAGCAGTTCTTC. Translated, it gives CASSLTGGPPEQFF.

The gene calls are TRBV7-9 and TRBJ2-1; no clear D gene. Germline CDR1 reads SEHNR; CDR2 reads FQNEAQ (reference sequence). The CDR3 has 12 residues. The V end lost 1 base, the J end lost 8 bases, and 6 bases lay between the germline ends. In DNA, the CDR3 is TGTGCCAGCAGCTTAGAGCCGTATGAGCAGTTCTTC. Its translation is CASSLEPYEQFF.

This clone has more than one count but fewer than ten. This sequence joins TRBV2 and TRBJ2-1, with TRBD2 matching over 14 bases. CDR1 is SNHLY, CDR2 FYNNEI, per germline. Losses at the gene ends were 8 bases for V and 4 bases for J; bases not matched to a gene: 4. The length of the CDR3 is 15 residues. The CDR3 loop reads CASGRLAGGYNEQFF. CDR3 bases: TGTGCCAGCGGTCGACTAGCGGGGGGGTACAATGAGCAGTTCTTC.

This clone is labeled as medium-sized. V gene TRBV18 combines with J gene TRBJ2-1, with D perhaps TRBD2 (6 bases). Trimming removed 3 bases from V and 4 bases from J, with 7 bases in between. Germline V lookup: CDR1 KGHSH, CDR2 LQKENI. CDR3 length: 13 residues. CDR3 in amino acids: CASSPGGYNEQFF. The CDR3 DNA reads as TGTGCCAGCTCACCGGGGGGTTACAATGAGCAGTTCTTC.

This clone was observed a handful of times. The V gene is TRBV2, the J gene TRBJ1-3; TRBD1 is a possible D gene (5 bases). Germline V gene data show CDR1 as SNHLY and CDR2 as FYNNEI. The CDR3 totals 15 residues. The ends were cut back, 2 bases at V and 2 bases at J, with 10 bases in the middle. The CDR3 sequence: CASSEQGPAGNTIYF. CDR3 bases: TGTGCCAGCAGTGAACAGGGCCCGGCTGGAAACACCATATATTTT.

This clone was observed a handful of times. The CDR3 nucleotides are TGTGCCAGCAGCCAAGTAATACGGACCGGGGAGCTGTTTTTT. Encoded protein: CASSQVIRTGELFF. This chain links TRBV7-2 with TRBJ2-2; D remains ambiguous. V was pared by 5 bases and J by 5 bases, with 12 bases between. There are 14 residues in the CDR3. CDR1 is SGHTA and CDR2 is FQGNSA in the germline V gene.

V gene TRBV4-1 combines with J gene TRBJ1-1; D is undetermined. The V gene lost 0 bases and the J gene lost 10 bases, with 6 bases spanning the gap. Germline V lookup: CDR1 MGHRA, CDR2 YSYEKL. The CDR3 has 11 amino acids. The CDR3 sequence is CASSQDRRAFF. The CDR3 DNA reads as TGCGCCAGCAGCCAAGACCGGAGAGCTTTCTTT.

V is TRBV4-1 and J is TRBJ1-5; 8 bases agree with TRBD1. Looked up from germline, CDR1 is MGHRA and CDR2 is YSYEKL. The CDR3 has 17 amino acids. With 1 base clipped from V and 7 bases from J, the junction kept 12 bases outside the gene matches. The CDR3 protein is CASSQGRAPGGRQPQHF. As DNA, the CDR3 is TGCGCCAGCAGCCAAGGACGCGCTCCAGGGGGCCGGCAGCCCCAGCATTTT.

V is TRBV30 and J is TRBJ1-2; TRBD1 is a possible D gene (5 bases). CDR1 is GTSNPN, CDR2 SVGIG, per germline (reference sequence). CDR3 length equals 15 residues. Trimming cost V 6 bases and J 6 bases, with 23 bases left between them. The CDR3 spells CACRGTALGLNGYTF. The CDR3 DNA follows: TGTGCCTGTAGGGGAACGGCATTAGGTCTTAATGGCTACACCTTC. The complete variable domain, with remaining parts taken from reference TRBV30 and TRBJ1-2, reads SQTIHQWPATLVQPVGSPLSLECTVEGTSNPNLYWYRQAAGRGLQLLFYSVGIGQISSEVPQNLSASRPQDRQFILSSKKLLLSDSGFYLCACRGTALGLNGYTFGSGTRLTVV.

V usage is TRBV7-2 and J usage is TRBJ2-3; a weak D match, TRBD1 (7 bases). Trimming shortened V by 3 bases and J by 6 bases, and 13 bases separated the two germline ends. There are 14 residues in the CDR3. Germline lookup yields CDR1 SGHTA and CDR2 FQGNSA. In nucleotides, the CDR3 is TGTGCCAGCAGCTTCCGGACAGGAGGGGATACGCAGTATTTT. Residues: CASSFRTGGDTQYF.

The rearrangement links TRBV19 to TRBJ2-3, with 9 bases fitting TRBD2. V shed 6 bases and J 5 bases; nucleotides not matched to a gene: 9. Germline loops: CDR1 LNHDA, CDR2 SQIVND (reference sequence). The CDR3 totals 15 residues. This CDR3 reads CASSPSGARGDTQYF. In DNA, the CDR3 is TGTGCCAGTAGCCCTAGCGGGGCGAGGGGAGATACGCAGTATTTT.

This clone was seen a handful of times. The V call is TRBV9, the J call TRBJ2-3; a possible D gene is TRBD1 (5 bases). Per germline, CDR1 SGDLS and CDR2 YYNGEE. The germline V and J ends were trimmed by 0 bases and 4 bases, with 9 bases remaining between them. The CDR3 spans 14 residues. The CDR3 loop is CASSVDRFPDTQYF. The DNA for the CDR3 is TGTGCCAGCAGCGTAGACAGGTTTCCAGATACGCAGTATTTT.

In its sample, this clone ranks as medium-sized. The chain carries TRBV9 and TRBJ2-7; 7 bases agree with TRBD1. CDR1 and CDR2 (germline): SGDLS, YYNGEE. Trimming at V came to 2 bases and at J to 1 base, leaving 6 bases not matched to a gene. The CDR3 runs 15 residues. The CDR3 nucleotides are TGTGCCAGCAGCGTGGGGGCAGGGGGTTCCTACGAGCAGTACTTC. It encodes CASSVGAGGSYEQYF.

The chain couples TRBV27 to TRBJ2-7, with D maybe TRBD1 (9 bases). This CDR3 is 19 amino acids long. V lost 4 bases and J lost 2, with 27 bases in between. CDR1 is MNHEY, CDR2 SMNVEV, per germline (reference sequence). CDR3 residues: CASSSLLRGGDRVTYEQYF. CDR3 nucleotides: TGTGCCAGCAGTTCGCTCCTCCGGGGGGGGGACAGGGTGACCTACGAGCAGTACTTC.

This clone was found a few times. The chain is built from TRBV5-1 and TRBJ2-5; D not resolved. Trimming pared 4 bases from V and 5 bases from J, leaving 12 bases between. This CDR3 has 13 amino acids. Germline V gene lookup returns CDR1 SGHRS and CDR2 YFSETQ. CDR3 loop: CASSPGPTETQYF. For the CDR3, the DNA is TGCGCCAGCAGCCCCGGTCCCACGGAGACCCAGTACTTC.

In this sample, this clone is medium-sized. This chain joins TRBV7-2 and TRBJ1-4; the match to TRBD1 covers 7 bases. The length of the CDR3 is 15 residues. V gave up 5 bases and J gave up 0 bases; unmatched junction bases: 3. Per the germline V gene, CDR1 is SGHTA and CDR2 is FQGNSA. The CDR3 reads CASSVTGATNEKLFF. The CDR3 region has the DNA TGTGCCAGCAGCGTAACAGGGGCAACTAATGAAAAACTGTTTTTT.

The chain is built from TRBV4-2 and TRBJ2-7; 7 bases are shared with TRBD1. The CDR3 is made up of 15 amino acids. The germline CDR1 and CDR2 sequences are LGHNA and YNFKEQ. J was trimmed by 0 bases and V by 1 base; bases with no gene match: 3. The DNA for the CDR3 is TGTGCCAGCAGCCAAGTCCGGGACAGCTCCTACGAGCAGTACTTC. This sequence encodes CASSQVRDSSYEQYF.